This T cell receptor beta chain comes out of a study of T cell repertoires in cytomegalovirus infection. Across the study: Carrying CMV and the relevant HLA type showed in public TCR beta signatures.

This clonotype was seen only a few times. Antigen unknown. Whole-study findings and limits: Identification of carriers of CMV plus the relevant HLA was performed using cumulative public TCR beta family frequency. There were HLA-C-restricted CMV-specific TCR beta clonotypes dominating the ex vivo response.

One entry per CDR3 protein, called by TCRdb with MiXCR from the reads. In the table there are 550,000 to 850,000 distinct CDR3 sequences, around a third of which are singletons. The TCR sequence derives from a human donor in good health (CMV status not recorded). Some clones in this sample may be carry-over from other donors' samples. The sample in question was cultured PBMCs, obtained from culture after CMV antigen stimulation.

The CDR3: CASSRTSGTQYF. The DNA for the CDR3 is TGTGCCAGCAGTCGTACCAGCGGAACCCAGTACTTC. V gene TRBV12-3 or TRBV12-4 combines with J gene TRBJ2-5; weak D call: TRBD2 (5 bases). The CDR3 covers 12 residues. The V end was cut by 5 bases, the J end by 8 bases, with 12 bases between.